The 22 T cell receptor beta chains below were found in one sample sequenced in a study of blood T cell repertoires in COVID-19. Produced via immunoSEQ multiplex PCR; TCRdb's table is partial and in-frame only. The sample consists of around 250,000 clones, roughly 80% of them appearing once. The sequenced sample consisted of peripheral blood. Every receptor here comes from a woman aged 18-35 years with acute or convalescent COVID-19.

The V call is TRBV5-5, the J call TRBJ1-2, with D possibly TRBD1 on 5 matching bases. The CDR3 extends over 13 amino acids. The V gene's germline CDR1 is SGHKS and CDR2 YYEKEE (reference sequence). The V and J ends lost 5 bases and 1 base respectively, with 9 bases between them. CDR3 sequence: CASSPDSNYGYTF. The DNA of the CDR3 is TGTGCCAGCAGTCCCGACAGTAACTATGGCTACACCTTC.

The rearrangement joins TRBV29-1 to TRBJ2-3, with 12 bases aligning to TRBD2. This CDR3 is built from 14 residues. Trimming cost V 3 bases and J 3 bases; bases outside gene matches: 1. Germline V gene lookup returns CDR1 SQVTM and CDR2 ANQGSEA. CDR3 in DNA: TGCAGCGTTGATGGGACTAGCGGGACAGATACGCAGTATTTT. Protein product: CSVDGTSGTDTQYF.

The chain links TRBV18 to TRBJ2-1; D is perhaps TRBD2 (5 bases). The CDR3 extends over 17 amino acids. CDR1 and CDR2 from the germline V gene are KGHSH and LQKENI. V lost 2 bases and J lost 5, with 19 bases in between. The CDR3 coding sequence is TGTGCCAGCTCACCATGGGTTGGTAGCGTGTTTGACAATGAGCAGTTCTTC. It codes for CASSPWVGSVFDNEQFF.

The chain links TRBV4-3 to TRBJ2-3; 9 positions match TRBD2. The CDR3 sequence is 15 residues long. Germline V gene sequence: CDR1 LGHNA, CDR2 YSLEER. J gave up 3 bases and V 1 base, and 2 bases lay outside the gene matches. Written as DNA, the CDR3 is TGCGCCAGCAGCCAAGGGACTAGCGAGACAGATACGCAGTATTTT. Its protein is CASSQGTSETDTQYF.

This chain joins TRBV13 and TRBJ2-1; D might be TRBD1 (6 bases). V gave up 5 bases and J gave up 2 bases, with 16 bases separating them. The CDR3 extends over 16 amino acids. Germline V CDR1 and CDR2: PRHDT, FYEKMQ (reference sequence). Written as DNA, the CDR3 is TGTGCCAGCAGCGGCCGAGACAGGCCCACCTACAATGAGCAGTTCTTC. Translation: CASSGRDRPTYNEQFF. Full variable domain (rest looked up from reference TRBV13 and TRBJ2-1): AAGVIQSPRHLIKEKRETATLKCYPIPRHDTVYWYQQGPGQDPQFLISFYEKMQSDKGSIPDRFSAQQFSDYHSELNMSSLELGDSALYFCASSGRDRPTYNEQFFGPGTRLTVL.

A single count supports this clone. The rearrangement links TRBV18 to TRBJ2-1; a weak D match, TRBD2 (6 bases). The CDR3 loop spans 15 amino acids. Germline V gene lookup returns CDR1 KGHSH and CDR2 LQKENI. V was cut by 3 bases and J by 7 bases, with 16 bases left in between. The DNA of the CDR3 is TGTGCCAGCTCACCTTCCATAGCGGTTGCGAATGAGCAGTTCTTC. This translates into CASSPSIAVANEQFF.

This clone has a handful of counts. The chain employs TRBV18 and TRBJ2-7, with TRBD1 identical over 7 bases. The CDR3 runs 13 residues. The V gene end was trimmed by 6 bases and the J gene end by 5 bases; junction bases not matched to a gene: 7. Germline CDR1 and CDR2: KGHSH and LQKENI. The CDR3 region is CASSLGQNDEQYF. CDR3 nucleotides: TGTGCCAGCTCCTTGGGACAGAATGACGAGCAGTACTTC.

The CDR3 protein is CASSLGGGRSGNTIYF. CDR3 coding DNA: TGTGCCAGCAGCTTAGGCGGGGGACGCTCTGGAAACACCATATATTTT. The gene calls are TRBV11-2 and TRBJ1-3, with D tentatively TRBD1 (5 bases). Germline V gives CDR1 SGHAT, CDR2 FQNNGV. The CDR3 extends over 16 amino acids. Between the trimmed V and J ends, which lost 1 base and 0 bases, there was a span of 10 bases.

Only one count was recorded for this clone. V usage is TRBV6-4 and J usage is TRBJ2-2; 8 bases match TRBD1. Germline V CDR1 and CDR2: MRHNA, SNTAGT. The V and J ends lost 5 bases and 7 bases, in that order; junction bases with no gene match: 6. This CDR3 spans 14 amino acids. Here the CDR3 reads CASSLQGVGGELFF. DNA of the CDR3: TGTGCCAGCAGTCTACAGGGGGTCGGCGGGGAGCTGTTTTTT.

The chain couples TRBV6-6 to TRBJ2-5; 7 nucleotides line up with TRBD2. Germline lookup yields CDR1 MNHNY and CDR2 SVGAGI (reference sequence). CDR3 length: 13 amino acids. Trimming removed 4 bases from V and 5 bases from J; junction bases left unmatched: 4. DNA for the CDR3: TGTGCCAGCAGTTCCGGGACTAAGGAGACCCAGTACTTC. Translating gives CASSSGTKETQYF.

V gene TRBV6-5 combines with J gene TRBJ2-7; 7 bases align to TRBD2. The CDR3 contains 13 residues. V shed 7 bases, J shed 2 bases, and the junction held 5 bases outside the gene matches. Germline CDR1 and CDR2: MNHEY and SVGAGI. The CDR3 DNA reads as TGTGCCAGCACGAAGCGGGATGCCTACGAGCAGTACTTC. This gives the protein CASTKRDAYEQYF.

The J gene is TRBJ2-7, the V gene TRBV4-3; 11 positions agree with TRBD2. This CDR3 spans 18 amino acids. Germline V CDR1 and CDR2: LGHNA, YSLEER. V lost 0 bases to trimming and J lost 4 bases; unmatched junction nucleotides: 11. This chain's CDR3 is CASSQDVLAGAVWYEQYF. Written as DNA, the CDR3 is TGCGCCAGCAGCCAAGATGTACTAGCGGGAGCAGTTTGGTACGAGCAGTACTTC.

This clone was seen a few times. The rearrangement uses TRBV18 and TRBJ2-1; no firm D call. V lost 6 bases to trimming and J lost 10 bases, with 13 bases between them. The CDR3 is 12 residues long. Germline values: CDR1 KGHSH, CDR2 LQKENI. The CDR3 nucleotides read TGTGCCAGCTCTCTTTTAGCAGAAGAGCAGTTCTTC. It codes for CASSLLAEEQFF.

V usage is TRBV5-1 and J usage is TRBJ2-1; TRBD2 matches at 10 bases. V lost 3 bases to trimming and J lost 4 bases; unmatched junction nucleotides: 10. This CDR3 is built from 17 residues. Germline V lookup: CDR1 SGHRS, CDR2 YFSETQ. This chain's CDR3 is CASSSQLAGLLYNEQFF. DNA of the CDR3: TGCGCCAGCAGCTCTCAACTAGCGGGACTTTTATACAATGAGCAGTTCTTC.

The gene calls are TRBV9 and TRBJ2-7; 16 bases agree with TRBD2. V lost 0 bases to trimming and J lost 7 bases; unmatched junction nucleotides: 7. Germline CDR1 SGDLS, CDR2 YYNGEE. The CDR3 sequence is 17 residues long. CDR3 nucleotides: TGTGCCAGCAGCGTAGGGGGACTAGCGGGAGGGCCGCGAGAGCAGTACTTC. It translates to CASSVGGLAGGPREQYF.

The chain uses TRBV2 and TRBJ1-5; maybe TRBD1 (6 bases). This CDR3 is built from 14 residues. CDR1 and CDR2 (germline): SNHLY, FYNNEI. Trimming took off 4 bases at V and 5 bases at J, with 12 bases between the two ends. The CDR3 loop is CASSVEGGDQPQHF. In nucleotides, the CDR3 is TGTGCCAGCAGTGTAGAGGGGGGGGATCAGCCCCAGCATTTT.

This clone has only a few counts. The chain uses TRBV5-1 and TRBJ1-6; 9 bases align to TRBD1. CDR1 SGHRS and CDR2 YFSETQ come from the germline V gene. The CDR3 contains 15 residues. V lost 0 bases and J lost 9; bases outside the gene matches: 4. CDR3 nucleotides: TGCGCCAGCAGCTTGGCTGGGACAGGGCGTTCACCCCTCCACTTT. Translating it yields CASSLAGTGRSPLHF.

The chain is built from TRBV7-7 and TRBJ2-5; D is possibly TRBD2 (6 bases). Germline V lookup: CDR1 SSHAT, CDR2 FNYEAQ (reference sequence). There are 14 residues in the CDR3. The CDR3 loop reads CASGPGAGYETQYF. CDR3 nucleotides: TGTGCTAGCGGCCCTGGGGCTGGGTATGAGACCCAGTACTTC.

This clone was observed once. The genes are TRBV18 and TRBJ2-7, with TRBD2 identical over 7 bases. V dropped 3 bases and J dropped 0; count of bases not matched to a gene: 2. This CDR3 spans 14 amino acids. Germline-derived CDR1 and CDR2 are KGHSH and LQKENI. The CDR3 DNA follows: TGTGCCAGCTCACCTGGCGGGAGCTCCTACGAGCAGTACTTC. Its protein product is CASSPGGSSYEQYF.

This clone was found a few times. J is TRBJ1-2 and V is TRBV30; the D gene is possibly TRBD1 (5 bases). The CDR3 is 12 residues long. Per germline, CDR1 GTSNPN and CDR2 SVGIG (reference sequence). V lost 2 bases to trimming and J lost 8 bases, with 12 bases between them. The CDR3, as DNA: TGTGCCTGGAGTCCAGTGAGACAGGGCTACACCTTC. Its protein product is CAWSPVRQGYTF.

The rearrangement joins TRBV27 to TRBJ1-5; D remains ambiguous. Germline V gene data show CDR1 as MNHEY and CDR2 as SMNVEV (reference sequence). V lost 8 bases to trimming and J lost 9 bases, with 23 bases between them. This CDR3 is 15 amino acids long. The CDR3 loop is CASSNRSVRGGPQHF. CDR3 bases: TGTGCCAGCTCCAATCGGTCCGTCCGAGGTGGGCCCCAGCATTTT.

The V gene is TRBV5-6, the J gene TRBJ1-1, with 7 bases lining up with TRBD1. This CDR3 is built from 16 residues. Germline CDR1 is SGHDT and CDR2 is YYEEEE. The junction had 5 bases not matched to a gene; V was cut back by 0 bases and J by 0 bases. The CDR3 region has the DNA TGTGCCAGCAGCTTGGACAGGGGCGCTCTGAACACTGAAGCTTTCTTT. Encoded protein: CASSLDRGALNTEAFF.